This is a list of T cell receptor beta chains from one sample in a study of blood T cell repertoires in COVID-19. The assay was immunoSEQ multiplex PCR, and TCRdb's table has in-frame clones only and misses some. The top ten hold roughly 2.7% of the sample, which has just under 150,000 clones, 85% seen once. The source material was peripheral blood. The receptor source for this set is a human donor with acute or convalescent COVID-19. The donor label of this sample is uncertain. The CDR3 runs from the conserved cysteine through the conserved F or W. Each record gives: V gene, J gene, clone size, D gene, CDR3 protein, CDR3 DNA. A D gene is named only where the DNA matches it firmly. Only some rows state a clone size, as once, few, many or a class for expanded clones.

v_gene: TRBV27; j_gene: TRBJ1-1; abundance: once; d_gene: -; CDR3aa: CASWPVFSLTEAFF; CDR3nt: TGTGCCAGCTGGCCCGTATTTTCTCTCACTGAAGCTTTCTTT
v_gene: TRBV19; j_gene: TRBJ1-6; abundance: -; d_gene: -; CDR3aa: CASRTASYNSPLHF; CDR3nt: TGTGCCAGTAGAACAGCTTCTTATAATTCACCCCTCCACTTT
v_gene: TRBV7-9; j_gene: TRBJ2-7; abundance: -; d_gene: TRBD2; CDR3aa: CASSLVPPPSGIYEQYF; CDR3nt: TGTGCCAGCAGCTTAGTGCCCCCTCCCAGCGGGATATACGAGCAGTACTTC
v_gene: TRBV5-1; j_gene: TRBJ2-7; abundance: -; d_gene: -; CDR3aa: CASSYFGDSLSSYEQYF; CDR3nt: TGCGCCAGCAGCTATTTTGGCGACAGCCTCAGTTCCTACGAGCAGTACTTC
v_gene: TRBV3-1/TRBV3-2; j_gene: TRBJ1-1; abundance: -; d_gene: -; CDR3aa: CASSQVVSSTEAFF; CDR3nt: TGTGCCAGCAGCCAAGTAGTTAGCAGCACTGAAGCTTTCTTT
v_gene: TRBV5-4; j_gene: TRBJ1-1; abundance: -; d_gene: -; CDR3aa: CATSADMNTEAFF; CDR3nt: TGTGCCACCTCGGCGGATATGAACACTGAAGCTTTCTTT
v_gene: TRBV7-2; j_gene: TRBJ1-6; abundance: -; d_gene: TRBD1; CDR3aa: CASSERTGRPLHF; CDR3nt: TGTGCCAGCAGCGAAAGGACAGGAAGACCCCTCCACTTT
v_gene: TRBV28; j_gene: TRBJ2-3; abundance: -; d_gene: TRBD1; CDR3aa: CASSLDRGPDTQYF; CDR3nt: TGTGCCAGCAGTTTGGACAGGGGCCCAGATACGCAGTATTTT
v_gene: TRBV27; j_gene: TRBJ2-5; abundance: -; d_gene: TRBD1; CDR3aa: CASSRGDRGRETQYF; CDR3nt: TGTGCCAGCAGTCGGGGGGACAGGGGGCGAGAGACGCAGTACTTC
v_gene: TRBV18; j_gene: TRBJ2-3; abundance: -; d_gene: TRBD2; CDR3aa: CASSPSESGSSTDTQYF; CDR3nt: TGTGCCAGCTCACCAAGTGAAAGCGGGAGTAGCACAGATACGCAGTATTTT
v_gene: TRBV30; j_gene: TRBJ1-1; abundance: few; d_gene: TRBD1; CDR3aa: CAWNSMQGGEAFF; CDR3nt: TGTGCCTGGAATTCGATGCAGGGGGGAGAAGCTTTCTTT
v_gene: TRBV6-5; j_gene: TRBJ1-2; abundance: -; d_gene: TRBD1; CDR3aa: CASSYRGQGGNGYTF; CDR3nt: TGTGCCAGCAGTTATAGGGGACAGGGAGGCAATGGCTACACCTTC
v_gene: TRBV18; j_gene: TRBJ1-3; abundance: -; d_gene: -; CDR3aa: CASSQSQGNSGNTIYF; CDR3nt: TGTGCCAGCTCACAGTCACAGGGTAACTCCGGAAACACCATATATTTT
v_gene: TRBV19; j_gene: TRBJ1-5; abundance: -; d_gene: -; CDR3aa: CASSIQGSQPQHF; CDR3nt: TGTGCCAGTAGTATACAGGGAAGTCAGCCCCAGCATTTT
v_gene: TRBV19; j_gene: TRBJ2-2; abundance: once; d_gene: -; CDR3aa: CANFRVSQTNTGELFF; CDR3nt: TGTGCCAATTTCCGGGTGAGTCAGACGAACACCGGGGAGCTGTTTTTT
v_gene: TRBV19; j_gene: TRBJ1-2; abundance: -; d_gene: -; CDR3aa: CASRSGTGSYGYTF; CDR3nt: TGTGCCAGTAGATCCGGAACAGGAAGCTATGGCTACACCTTC
v_gene: TRBV7-2; j_gene: TRBJ2-1; abundance: -; d_gene: -; CDR3aa: CASSPRGEQFF; CDR3nt: TGTGCCAGCAGCCCAAGAGGTGAGCAGTTCTTC
v_gene: TRBV7-2; j_gene: TRBJ1-2; abundance: -; d_gene: -; CDR3aa: CASSIQTDGYGYTF; CDR3nt: TGTGCCAGCAGCATACAAACAGACGGTTATGGCTACACCTTC
v_gene: TRBV28; j_gene: TRBJ2-1; abundance: -; d_gene: TRBD2; CDR3aa: CASSGGAVLNEQFF; CDR3nt: TGTGCCAGCAGCGGGGGGGCCGTCCTAAATGAGCAGTTCTTC
v_gene: TRBV6-5; j_gene: TRBJ2-7; abundance: -; d_gene: TRBD1; CDR3aa: CASSYLPGQGPYEQYF; CDR3nt: TGTGCCAGCAGTTACTTACCGGGACAGGGTCCCTACGAGCAGTACTTC
v_gene: TRBV5-1; j_gene: TRBJ2-5; abundance: -; d_gene: TRBD1; CDR3aa: CASSYGQGLETQYF; CDR3nt: TGCGCCAGCAGCTACGGACAGGGCTTGGAGACCCAGTACTTC
v_gene: TRBV6-1; j_gene: TRBJ1-5; abundance: -; d_gene: -; CDR3aa: CASSEGQQSQPQHF; CDR3nt: TGTGCCAGCAGTGAAGGGCAACAATCTCAGCCCCAGCATTTT
v_gene: TRBV4-1; j_gene: TRBJ2-1; abundance: -; d_gene: TRBD1; CDR3aa: CASSQEGEGARNEQFF; CDR3nt: TGCGCCAGCAGCCAAGAGGGAGAGGGGGCAAGGAATGAGCAGTTCTTC
v_gene: TRBV5-4; j_gene: TRBJ2-1; abundance: -; d_gene: TRBD2; CDR3aa: CASSWGLAHYNEQFF; CDR3nt: TGTGCCAGCAGCTGGGGACTAGCACATTACAATGAGCAGTTCTTC
v_gene: TRBV5-4; j_gene: TRBJ1-6; abundance: -; d_gene: TRBD1; CDR3aa: CASNQDRDNSPLHF; CDR3nt: TGTGCCAGCAACCAGGACAGGGATAATTCACCCCTCCACTTT
v_gene: TRBV29-1; j_gene: TRBJ2-3; abundance: -; d_gene: TRBD2; CDR3aa: CSVEAHRGTRGAGDTQYF; CDR3nt: TGCAGCGTTGAAGCTCACCGTGGGACTAGAGGGGCGGGGGATACGCAGTATTTT
v_gene: TRBV29-1; j_gene: TRBJ1-1; abundance: -; d_gene: -; CDR3aa: CSALAGDTEAFF; CDR3nt: TGCAGCGCATTGGCAGGGGACACTGAAGCTTTCTTT
v_gene: TRBV5-1; j_gene: TRBJ2-1; abundance: -; d_gene: TRBD2; CDR3aa: CASRLPGLAGSEQFF; CDR3nt: TGCGCCAGCAGATTACCGGGACTAGCGGGGAGTGAGCAGTTCTTC
v_gene: TRBV28; j_gene: TRBJ1-5; abundance: -; d_gene: -; CDR3aa: CASSLYSNQPQHF; CDR3nt: TGTGCCAGCAGCCTCTATAGCAATCAGCCCCAGCATTTT
v_gene: TRBV1; j_gene: TRBJ1-2; abundance: -; d_gene: -; CDR3aa: CTSSQRLGQRYGYTF; CDR3nt: TGCACCAGCAGCCAACGCCTGGGACAGCGATATGGCTACACCTTC
v_gene: TRBV6-4; j_gene: TRBJ2-7; abundance: -; d_gene: -; CDR3aa: CASSDSGLGGGEQYF; CDR3nt: TGTGCCAGCAGTGACTCAGGGCTCGGTGGAGGAGAGCAGTACTTC
v_gene: TRBV19; j_gene: TRBJ1-2; abundance: once; d_gene: -; CDR3aa: CASIGADGYTF; CDR3nt: TGTGCCAGTATTGGGGCAGATGGCTACACCTTC
v_gene: TRBV6-5; j_gene: TRBJ2-7; abundance: -; d_gene: -; CDR3aa: CASSSLAYEQYF; CDR3nt: TGTGCCAGCAGTTCCCTAGCCTACGAGCAGTACTTC
v_gene: TRBV18; j_gene: TRBJ1-1; abundance: -; d_gene: -; CDR3aa: CASSPHEDGNTEAFF; CDR3nt: TGTGCCAGCTCACCACATGAGGATGGGAACACTGAAGCTTTCTTT
v_gene: TRBV6-1; j_gene: TRBJ1-1; abundance: -; d_gene: -; CDR3aa: CASSESRRGNTEAFF; CDR3nt: TGTGCCAGCAGTGAAAGCCGGCGGGGGAACACTGAAGCTTTCTTT
v_gene: TRBV4-2; j_gene: TRBJ2-1; abundance: -; d_gene: TRBD2; CDR3aa: CASSQTLAGGPLNEQFF; CDR3nt: TGTGCCAGCAGCCAGACCCTAGCGGGAGGGCCTCTGAATGAGCAGTTCTTC
v_gene: TRBV9; j_gene: TRBJ2-3; abundance: -; d_gene: -; CDR3aa: CASSPLSADTQYF; CDR3nt: TGTGCCAGCAGCCCCCTGTCCGCAGATACGCAGTATTTT
v_gene: TRBV5-4; j_gene: TRBJ1-1; abundance: -; d_gene: TRBD1; CDR3aa: CASSLARQGNTEAFF; CDR3nt: TGTGCCAGCAGCCTGGCCCGACAGGGTAACACTGAAGCTTTCTTT
v_gene: TRBV5-4; j_gene: TRBJ2-2; abundance: -; d_gene: TRBD2; CDR3aa: CASSQPGTSGRTGELFF; CDR3nt: TGTGCCAGCAGCCAACCCGGGACTAGCGGGAGAACCGGGGAGCTGTTTTTT
v_gene: TRBV7-2; j_gene: TRBJ1-2; abundance: -; d_gene: -; CDR3aa: CASKPAGVLYGYTF; CDR3nt: TGTGCCAGTAAGCCTGCGGGCGTCCTTTATGGCTACACCTTC
v_gene: TRBV9; j_gene: TRBJ2-2; abundance: few; d_gene: TRBD2; CDR3aa: CASRGTSPNTGELFF; CDR3nt: TGTGCCAGCCGGGGGACTAGCCCGAACACCGGGGAGCTGTTTTTT